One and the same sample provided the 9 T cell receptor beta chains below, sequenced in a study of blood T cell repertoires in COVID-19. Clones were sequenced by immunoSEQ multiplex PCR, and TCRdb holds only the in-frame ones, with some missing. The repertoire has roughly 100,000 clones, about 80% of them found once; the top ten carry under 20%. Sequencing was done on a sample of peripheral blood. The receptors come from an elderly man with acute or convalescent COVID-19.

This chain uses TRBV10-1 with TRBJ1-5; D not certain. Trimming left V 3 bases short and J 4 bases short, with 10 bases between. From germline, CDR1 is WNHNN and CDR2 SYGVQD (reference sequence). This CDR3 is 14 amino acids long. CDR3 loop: CASSDGGLNQPQHF. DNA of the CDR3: TGCGCCAGCAGTGACGGTGGTTTGAATCAGCCCCAGCATTTT.

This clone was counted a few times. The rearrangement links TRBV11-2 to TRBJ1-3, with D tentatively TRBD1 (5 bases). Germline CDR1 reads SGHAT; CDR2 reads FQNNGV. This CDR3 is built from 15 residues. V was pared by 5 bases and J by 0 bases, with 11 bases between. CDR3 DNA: TGTGCCAGCAGCCTATTACAGGTCTCTGGAAACACCATATATTTT. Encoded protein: CASSLLQVSGNTIYF.

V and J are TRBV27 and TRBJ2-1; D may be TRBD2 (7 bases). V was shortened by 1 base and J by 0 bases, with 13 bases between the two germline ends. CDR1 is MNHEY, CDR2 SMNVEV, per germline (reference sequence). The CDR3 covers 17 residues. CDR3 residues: CASSLWGGGRSYNEQFF. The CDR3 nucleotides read TGTGCCAGCAGTTTATGGGGCGGGGGCCGCTCCTACAATGAGCAGTTCTTC.

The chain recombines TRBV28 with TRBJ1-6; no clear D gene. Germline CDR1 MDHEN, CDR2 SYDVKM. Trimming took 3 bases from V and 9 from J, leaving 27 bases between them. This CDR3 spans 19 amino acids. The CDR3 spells CASSFPITGFQALGSPLHF. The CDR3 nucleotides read TGTGCCAGCAGTTTCCCGATAACCGGGTTTCAAGCCCTAGGTTCACCCCTCCACTTT.

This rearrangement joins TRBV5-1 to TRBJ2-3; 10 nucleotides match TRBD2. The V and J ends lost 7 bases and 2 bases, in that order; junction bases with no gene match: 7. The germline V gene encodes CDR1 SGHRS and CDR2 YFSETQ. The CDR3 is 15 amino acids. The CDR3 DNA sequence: TGCGCCAGCGACCAGCGGGGGGGAACCACAGATACGCAGTATTTT. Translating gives CASDQRGGTTDTQYF.

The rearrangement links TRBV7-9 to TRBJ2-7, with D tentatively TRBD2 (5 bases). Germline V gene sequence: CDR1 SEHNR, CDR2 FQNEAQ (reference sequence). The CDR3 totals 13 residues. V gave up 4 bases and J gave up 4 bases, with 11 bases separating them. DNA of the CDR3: TGTGCCAGCAGCTCCCGGGATTCGTACGAGCAGTACTTC. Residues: CASSSRDSYEQYF.

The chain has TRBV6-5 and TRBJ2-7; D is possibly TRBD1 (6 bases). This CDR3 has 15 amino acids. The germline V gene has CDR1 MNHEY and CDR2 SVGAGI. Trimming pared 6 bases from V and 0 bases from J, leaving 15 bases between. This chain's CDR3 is CASSPRDMSSYEQYF. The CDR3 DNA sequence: TGTGCCAGCAGCCCCCGGGACATGAGCTCCTACGAGCAGTACTTC.

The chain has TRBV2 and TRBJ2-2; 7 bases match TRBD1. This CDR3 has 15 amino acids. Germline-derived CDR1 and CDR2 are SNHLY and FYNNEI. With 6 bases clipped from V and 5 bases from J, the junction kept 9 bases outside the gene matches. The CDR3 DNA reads TGTGCCAGCAGCAGACAGGGTATTGGAACCGGGGAGCTGTTTTTT. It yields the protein CASSRQGIGTGELFF.

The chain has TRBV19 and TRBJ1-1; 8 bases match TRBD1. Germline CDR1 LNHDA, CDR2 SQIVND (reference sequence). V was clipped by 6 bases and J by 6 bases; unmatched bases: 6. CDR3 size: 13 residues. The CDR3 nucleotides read TGTGCCAGTAGGACCGGGACAGGCTCTGAAGCTTTCTTT. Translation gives CASRTGTGSEAFF.